This T cell receptor (beta chain) was observed in a study of shared clonotypes between healthy human individuals. Only CD45RO-negative cells positively selected for CCR7 counted as naive CD8 cells, so terminally differentiated effector memory CD45RA+ cells were excluded. When replicate PCRs were run on sorted subsets, they used around 200 ng DNA, tens of thousands of T cell genomes. Sequencing was performed with immunoSEQ multiplex PCR; in TCRdb, only in-frame clones are kept and a portion is missing. This sample has roughly 2,000,000 clones, with 85% to 95% found just once. The CDR3 length is 14 residues. Germline V gene lookup returns CDR1 SEHNR and CDR2 FQNEAQ (reference sequence). With 0 bases removed from V and 5 bases from J, the gap between germline ends came to 10 bases.

The source is a man aged 18 to 35 in good health. Some clones in this sample may be carry-over from other donors' samples. Sequencing was done on a sample of naive CD8+ T cells from PBMCs. J is TRBJ1-2 and V is TRBV7-9; D not certain. CDR3: CASSLAVGSYGYTF. DNA of the CDR3: TGTGCCAGCAGCTTAGCGGTCGGCAGTTATGGCTACACCTTC. Filled out from reference TRBV7-9 and TRBJ1-2, the complete variable domain reads DTGVSQNPRHKITKRGQNVTFRCDPISEHNRLYWYRQTLGQGPEFLTYFQNEAQLEKSRLLSDRFSAERPKGSFSTLEIQRTEQGDSAMYLCASSLAVGSYGYTFGSGTRLTVV.